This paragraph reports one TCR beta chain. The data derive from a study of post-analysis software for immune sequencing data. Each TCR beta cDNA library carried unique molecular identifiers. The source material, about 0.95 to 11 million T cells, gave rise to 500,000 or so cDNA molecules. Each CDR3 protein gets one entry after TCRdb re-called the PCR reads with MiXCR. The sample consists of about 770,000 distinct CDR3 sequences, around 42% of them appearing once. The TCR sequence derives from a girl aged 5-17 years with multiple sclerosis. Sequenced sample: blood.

CDR3 DNA sequence: TGCAGTGCCTACGGAGAGACCCAGTACTTC. This encodes CSAYGETQYF. The chain couples TRBV20-1 to TRBJ2-5, with D uncertain. Per germline, CDR1 DFQATT and CDR2 SNEGSKA (reference sequence). The CDR3 runs 10 residues. Trimming took 6 bases from V and 4 from J, leaving 6 bases between them.